Below are 10 T cell receptor beta chains sequenced from a single sample in a study of CD8+CD57+ T cells in acquired aplastic anemia. Investigators profiled TCR beta VDJ and CDR3 from genomic DNA template. TCRdb re-analysed the reads in MiXCR, keeping a single row per CDR3 protein. In the table there are fewer than 250,000 distinct CDR3 sequences, approximately 51% of which are singletons. It was patients with CD8+CD57+ cell expansion by flow cytometry who were chosen for sequencing. Sequenced material: sorted CD4+, CD8+, or CD8+CD57+ T cells (not recorded which) from PBMCs. The origin of the receptors is a human donor with aplastic anemia.

On this clonotype itself: A junction end diverges from the germline sequence, so it may reflect a read error. The rearrangement joins TRBV7-6 to TRBJ2-5; D is uncertain. This CDR3 is 14 amino acids long. Germline CDR1 reads SGHVS; CDR2 reads FNYEAQ. Here the CDR3 reads CASSLELGQGTQYF. The CDR3 nucleotides are TGTGCCAGCAGCTTAGAGCTCGGTCAAGGGACCCAGTACTTC.

The DNA for the CDR3 is TGTGCCATCAGTCCAACCACCAGCCGAGGACAGGTGAGCTCCTACAATGAGCAGTTCTTC. This gives the protein CAISPTTSRGQVSSYNEQFF. The genes are TRBV10-3 and TRBJ2-1, with 7 bases lining up with TRBD1. V was pared by 5 bases and J by 0 bases, with 19 bases of the junction left unmatched. CDR3 length: 20 amino acids. The germline gives CDR1 ENHRY, CDR2 SYGVKD.

This rearrangement joins TRBV5-6 to TRBJ2-1; D may be TRBD1 (6 bases). Trimming pared 5 bases from V and 6 bases from J, leaving 12 bases between. Germline-derived CDR1 and CDR2 are SGHDT and YYEEEE. The CDR3 totals 13 residues. CDR3 residues: CASRPTGFNEQFF. The CDR3 bases are TGTGCCAGCAGGCCGACAGGATTCAATGAGCAGTTCTTC.

This chain links TRBV2 with TRBJ2-1, with 12 nucleotides matching TRBD2. CDR3 length: 15 amino acids. Germline values: CDR1 SNHLY, CDR2 FYNNEI. J was trimmed by 4 bases and V by 4 bases; bases with no gene match: 2. This CDR3 reads CASSGGLAGYNEQFF. CDR3 DNA sequence: TGTGCCAGCAGTGGAGGACTAGCGGGGTACAATGAGCAGTTCTTC.

This clonotype appeared many times. The chain has TRBV5-1 and TRBJ2-2, with 9 bases that match TRBD2. Germline-derived CDR1 and CDR2 are SGHRS and YFSETQ. CDR3 length equals 16 residues. The ends lost 4 bases at V and 6 bases at J; junction bases unmatched: 10. CDR3 protein: CASSPRASGVAGELFF. CDR3 coding DNA: TGCGCCAGCAGCCCCCGGGCTAGCGGGGTAGCCGGGGAGCTGTTTTTT.

The rearrangement joins TRBV20-1 to TRBJ2-1; 8 positions agree with TRBD2. This CDR3 has 14 amino acids. The germline CDR1 and CDR2 sequences are DFQATT and SNEGSKA (reference sequence). V trimming: 6 bases; J trimming: 9 bases; junction bases outside the gene matches: 13. The CDR3 bases are TGCAGTGCCCAGACCGGGACTAGGTCCAGTGAGCAGTTCTTC. Its translation is CSAQTGTRSSEQFF.

For this clonotype: One end of the junction fails to match germline, which may point to a read error. This chain connects TRBV29-1 to TRBJ1-1, with D unclear. From germline, CDR1 is SQVTM and CDR2 ANQGSEA. The CDR3 covers 12 residues. CDR3 in DNA: TGCAGCTACCGTACGGGGAACACTGAAGCTTCCTTT. This translates into CSYRTGNTEASF.

The chain links TRBV20-1 to TRBJ1-4, with 12 nucleotides matching TRBD1. V lost 6 bases, J lost 5 bases, and 7 bases stayed unmatched. The CDR3 is made up of 15 amino acids. Looked up from germline, CDR1 is DFQATT and CDR2 is SNEGSKA (reference sequence). CDR3 protein: CSAITGTGGNEKLFF. CDR3 in DNA: TGCAGTGCCATTACCGGGACAGGGGGCAATGAAAAACTGTTTTTT.

The V and J genes are TRBV2 and TRBJ1-5, with 10 nucleotides matching TRBD1. CDR3 size: 15 residues. V lost 6 bases, J lost 0 bases, and 2 bases stayed unmatched. CDR1 SNHLY and CDR2 FYNNEI come from the germline V gene. The CDR3 here is CASSGTGDSNQPQHF. CDR3 DNA: TGTGCCAGCAGCGGGACAGGGGATAGCAATCAGCCCCAGCATTTT.

This rearrangement joins TRBV7-6 to TRBJ2-2; TRBD1 agrees at 8 bases. V was clipped by 5 bases and J by 13 bases; unmatched bases: 9. The germline CDR1 and CDR2 sequences are SGHVS and FNYEAQ. There are 13 residues in the CDR3. This chain's CDR3 is CASSLSDRGALFF. CDR3 in DNA: TGTGCCAGCAGCCTATCCGACAGGGGTGCGCTGTTTTTT.